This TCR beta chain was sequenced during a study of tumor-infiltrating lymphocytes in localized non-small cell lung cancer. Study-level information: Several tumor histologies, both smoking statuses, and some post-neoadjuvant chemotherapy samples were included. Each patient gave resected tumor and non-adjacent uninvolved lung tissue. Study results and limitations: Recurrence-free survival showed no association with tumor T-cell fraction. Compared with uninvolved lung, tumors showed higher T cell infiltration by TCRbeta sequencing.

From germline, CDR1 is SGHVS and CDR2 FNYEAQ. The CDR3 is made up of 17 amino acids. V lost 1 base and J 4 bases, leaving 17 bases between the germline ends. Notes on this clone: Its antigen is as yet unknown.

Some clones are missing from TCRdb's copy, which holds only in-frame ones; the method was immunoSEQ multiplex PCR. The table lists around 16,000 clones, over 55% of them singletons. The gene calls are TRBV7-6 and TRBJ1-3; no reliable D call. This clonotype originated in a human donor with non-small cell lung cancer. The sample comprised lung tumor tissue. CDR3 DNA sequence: TGTGCCAGCAGCTTAGTGTGGTCAGGAACAACGGGAAACACCATATATTTT. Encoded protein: CASSLVWSGTTGNTIYF.